This T cell receptor beta chain appears in the sequencing data of a study of blood T cell repertoires in COVID-19. Study-level background: The United States, Italy and Spain supplied acute and convalescent COVID-19 samples. T cells, B-cell-depleted T cells, or PBMCs provided the cDNA or gDNA that served as material.

This table comes from immunoSEQ multiplex PCR, and its TCRdb copy is limited to in-frame clones, with some not included. The table records some 45,000 clones, 92% of them present only once. The CDR3 has 12 residues. From germline, CDR1 is LNHDA and CDR2 SQIVND (reference sequence). Trimming pared 4 bases from V and 7 bases from J, leaving 8 bases between. The chain joins TRBV19 to TRBJ2-1; D is undetermined. The source of this sequence is a man aged 45-65 years with active COVID-19. The sequencing input was peripheral blood. This CDR3 reads CASSTHSNEQFF. The CDR3 nucleotides read TGTGCCAGTAGTACCCACTCGAATGAGCAGTTCTTC.